The subject of this entry is one T cell receptor (beta chain). The entry originates in a study of cytomegalovirus exposure and HLA in healthy donors. Primers for the PCR totalled 60 Vbeta and 13 Jbeta. TCRdb's copy holds only in-frame clones and misses some; the assay was immunoSEQ multiplex PCR. Of roughly 140,000 clones listed, over 70% are singletons. Germline CDR1 is MGHRA and CDR2 is YSYEKL. This CDR3 contains 17 residues. The germline V and J ends were trimmed by 2 bases and 0 bases, with 15 bases remaining between them. The chain couples TRBV4-1 to TRBJ2-3; possible D gene TRBD1, 6 bases. Sequencing used PBMCs. This clonotype originated in a young man in good health and CMV-seropositive. The CDR3 sequence: CASSQYLVQGSTDTQYF. The CDR3 region has the DNA TGCGCCAGCAGCCAATATCTAGTCCAGGGGAGCACAGATACGCAGTATTTT.